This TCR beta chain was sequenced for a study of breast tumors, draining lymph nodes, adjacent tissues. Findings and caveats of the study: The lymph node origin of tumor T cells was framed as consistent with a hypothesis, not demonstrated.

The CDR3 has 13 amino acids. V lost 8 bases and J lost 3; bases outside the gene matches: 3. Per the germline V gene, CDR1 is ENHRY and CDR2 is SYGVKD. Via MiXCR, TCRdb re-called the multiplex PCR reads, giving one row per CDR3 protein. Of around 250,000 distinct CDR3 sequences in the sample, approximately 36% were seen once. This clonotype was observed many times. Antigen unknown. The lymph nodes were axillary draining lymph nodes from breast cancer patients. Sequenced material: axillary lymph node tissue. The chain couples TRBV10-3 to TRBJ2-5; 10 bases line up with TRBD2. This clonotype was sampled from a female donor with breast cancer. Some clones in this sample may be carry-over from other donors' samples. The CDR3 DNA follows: TGTGCCATCGGGCTAGCGGGAGAAGAGACCCAGTACTTC. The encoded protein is CAIGLAGEETQYF.